The 18 T cell receptor beta chains in this list originate from one sample, sequenced in a study of breast tumors, draining lymph nodes, adjacent tissues. Breast cancer patients provided tissue from their axillary draining lymph nodes. TCRdb called the multiplex PCR reads again in MiXCR, with one record for every CDR3 protein. The table shows around 130,000 distinct CDR3 sequences, with 21% occurring only once. The sequencing input was axillary lymph node tissue. These receptors came from a female donor with breast cancer. Some clones in this sample may be carry-over from other donors' samples.

This chain connects TRBV3-1 to TRBJ1-2; D is perhaps TRBD1 (5 bases). Germline V lookup: CDR1 LGHDT, CDR2 YNNKEL (reference sequence). The CDR3 spans 13 residues. V was clipped by 4 bases and J by 11 bases, with 17 bases between them. The CDR3 reads CASSRGRGTGYTF. The CDR3 DNA sequence: TGTGCCAGCAGCCGGGGACGAGGAACCGGGTACACCTTC.

The table lists this clonotype with many counts. The V and J genes are TRBV4-1 and TRBJ2-2; D might be TRBD2 (6 bases). This CDR3 comprises 12 residues. The V gene's germline CDR1 is MGHRA and CDR2 YSYEKL. Trimming stripped 3 bases from V and 7 bases from J, with 6 bases between. CDR3 in amino acids: CASSQGGGELFF. The CDR3 DNA reads TGCGCCAGCAGCCAGGGGGGCGGGGAGCTGTTTTTT.

Remarks on this clonotype: This may be a read error, as it is one base from a much larger clone. The rearrangement links TRBV11-2 to TRBJ2-1, with a tentative D call TRBD2 (5 bases). Trimming shortened V by 4 bases and J by 2 bases, and 9 bases separated the two germline ends. This CDR3 is built from 14 residues. The V gene's germline CDR1 is SGHAT and CDR2 FQNNGV. CDR3 nucleotides: TGTGCCAGCAGCTATCCGGGAACCTACAATGAGCAGTTCTTC. Translated, it gives CASSYPGTYNEQFF.

This clonotype was seen a handful of times. The chain joins TRBV5-6 to TRBJ2-1; D is unclear. This CDR3 contains 12 residues. Trimming pared 3 bases from V and 14 bases from J, leaving 15 bases between. Germline loops: CDR1 SGHDT, CDR2 YYEEEE. This CDR3 reads CASSSKGWMKFF. The CDR3 nucleotides read TGTGCCAGCAGCTCCAAAGGGTGGATGAAGTTCTTC.

This clonotype has a count of ten or more. The rearrangement uses TRBV5-1 and TRBJ2-1, with TRBD2 as a possible D gene (5 bases). V was clipped by 0 bases and J by 7 bases, with 17 bases between them. The CDR3 runs to 16 residues. Germline CDR1 reads SGHRS; CDR2 reads YFSETQ. This CDR3 reads CASSLERSSAANEQFF. CDR3 coding DNA: TGCGCCAGCAGCTTGGAACGTAGTAGCGCGGCAAATGAGCAGTTCTTC.

This clonotype was recorded at least ten times. The V call is TRBV29-1, the J call TRBJ2-5; 8 nucleotides agree with TRBD2. The germline V gene has CDR1 SQVTM and CDR2 ANQGSEA. The CDR3 spans 15 residues. V gave up 7 bases and J gave up 2 bases; unmatched junction bases: 12. The CDR3 sequence: CSAVRLAGIQETQYF. CDR3 in DNA: TGCAGCGCCGTTAGGCTAGCGGGTATTCAAGAGACCCAGTACTTC.

Turning to this clonotype: A read error may explain this, as a much larger clone is one base away. This chain links TRBV15 with TRBJ2-2; possibly TRBD2 for D (6 bases). V gave up 8 bases and J gave up 8 bases, with 9 bases separating them. Germline CDR1 is LNHNV and CDR2 is YYDKDF (reference sequence). This CDR3 contains 11 residues. The CDR3 here is CATGGGGELFF. The CDR3 DNA reads as TGTGCCACCGGCGGAGGGGGGGAGCTGTTTTTT.

This clonotype was seen a few times. The chain couples TRBV19 to TRBJ2-2; 10 bases are shared with TRBD1. Trimming at V came to 8 bases and at J to 9 bases, leaving 9 bases not matched to a gene. This CDR3 is 14 amino acids long. Germline CDR1 reads LNHDA; CDR2 reads SQIVND (reference sequence). The CDR3 spells CASLETGGIRELFF. The CDR3 coding sequence is TGTGCCAGTCTGGAGACAGGGGGCATCCGGGAGCTGTTTTTT.

This clonotype was counted ten times or more. This rearrangement joins TRBV29-1 to TRBJ2-7, with TRBD1 matching 8 bases. Germline V lookup: CDR1 SQVTM, CDR2 ANQGSEA. With V trimmed by 7 bases and J by 5 bases, 7 bases remained unmatched. The CDR3 is 12 residues long. The CDR3 coding sequence is TGCAGCGGCCGGACAGGGACCCACGAGCAGTACTTC. It is translated as CSGRTGTHEQYF.

This clonotype was observed at least ten times. The chain couples TRBV7-6 to TRBJ2-7, with D uncertain. CDR1 is SGHVS and CDR2 is FNYEAQ in the germline V gene. The CDR3 totals 13 residues. Trimming left V 5 bases short and J 4 bases short, with 12 bases between. The CDR3 region is CASSRASLYEQYF. For the CDR3, the DNA is TGTGCCAGCAGCCGAGCTTCCCTTTACGAGCAGTACTTC.

This clonotype was picked up many times. The CDR3 region is CASSKDGPDQPQHF. The CDR3 nucleotides are TGTGCCAGCAGCAAGGACGGCCCAGATCAGCCCCAGCATTTT. V gene TRBV12-3 or TRBV12-4 combines with J gene TRBJ1-5; D gene unclear. The CDR3 is made up of 14 amino acids. V was trimmed by 6 bases and J by 5 bases, leaving 14 bases between them.

This clonotype was seen repeatedly, ten times or more. The CDR3 DNA follows: TGCAGTGCTAGAGCCTTCCAGGGGGGGCGACAGTTCTTC. Translation: CSARAFQGGRQFF. This chain connects TRBV20-1 to TRBJ2-1; D might be TRBD1 or TRBD2, each matching 7 bases. The CDR3 length is 13 residues. Trimming shortened V by 1 base and J by 13 bases, and 17 bases separated the two germline ends. The germline V gene encodes CDR1 DFQATT and CDR2 SNEGSKA (reference sequence).

This clonotype was seen many times. The chain joins TRBV29-1 to TRBJ2-3; D gene unclear. The germline V and J ends were trimmed by 0 bases and 2 bases, with 6 bases remaining between them. The CDR3 is made up of 13 amino acids. The germline gives CDR1 SQVTM, CDR2 ANQGSEA. The CDR3 region has the DNA TGCAGCGTTGAAGATTGGGCCACAGATACGCAGTATTTT. This gives the protein CSVEDWATDTQYF.

This clonotype was observed a handful of times. A much larger clone differs by one base, so this may be a read error. The genes are TRBV7-9 and TRBJ2-7; the D gene is possibly TRBD2 (6 bases). The CDR3 is 12 residues long. V lost 4 bases, J lost 4 bases, and 8 bases lay in between. The V gene's germline CDR1 is SEHNR and CDR2 FQNEAQ (reference sequence). The CDR3 DNA follows: TGTGCCAGCAGCTCGGCGGGGTACGAGCAGTACTTC. It is translated as CASSSAGYEQYF. The full variable domain, rest sourced from reference TRBV7-9 and TRBJ2-7, is DTGVSQNPRHKITKRGQNVTFRCDPISEHNRLYWYRQTLGQGPEFLTYFQNEAQLEKSRLLSDRFSAERPKGSFSTLEIQRTEQGDSAMYLCASSSAGYEQYFGPGTRLTVT.

At least ten counts were recorded for this clonotype. This chain joins TRBV6-5 and TRBJ2-2; 7 nucleotides agree with TRBD1. J was trimmed by 2 bases and V by 7 bases; bases with no gene match: 7. This CDR3 region has 15 residues. CDR1 and CDR2 (germline): MNHEY, SVGAGI. CDR3 nucleotides: TGTGCCAGCAAGGGGGCGGGCGCTAACACCGGGGAGCTGTTTTTT. Translation: CASKGAGANTGELFF.

This clonotype was seen at least ten times. The DNA is omitted, as the CDR3 cannot be located on it reliably, and the CDR3 follows TCRdb's listing. The rearrangement links TRBV20-1 to TRBJ2-5; the D call in the table, TRBD1, was not verified against the DNA. With termini counted, the CDR3 has 14 amino acids. Per germline, CDR1 DFQATT and CDR2 SNEGSKA (reference sequence). CDR3 region: CSQGLGWGTGSFYF.

V is TRBV11-2 and J is TRBJ1-1, with D possibly matching TRBD1 (5 bases). Trimming removed 4 bases from V and 4 bases from J, with 19 bases in between. This CDR3 region has 16 residues. Germline loops: CDR1 SGHAT, CDR2 FQNNGV. Written as DNA, the CDR3 is TGTGCCAGCAGCTCTACCATGCTCAGGGCCGGCACTGAAGCTTTCTTT. Encoded protein: CASSSTMLRAGTEAFF. Together with reference TRBV11-2 and TRBJ1-1, the CDR3 gives the full variable domain: EAGVAQSPRYKIIEKRQSVAFWCNPISGHATLYWYQQILGQGPKLLIQFQNNGVVDDSQLPKDRFSAERLKGVDSTLKIQPAKLEDSAVYLCASSSTMLRAGTEAFFGQGTRLTVV.

This sequence joins TRBV18 and TRBJ1-3; 7 bases are shared with TRBD1. With 5 bases clipped from V and 0 bases from J, the junction kept 13 bases outside the gene matches. In germline, CDR1 is KGHSH, CDR2 LQKENI. This CDR3 spans 18 amino acids. The CDR3 bases are TGTGCCAGCTCATTGCTAGGGACAGCTTACAGCTCTGGAAACACCATATATTTT. This sequence encodes CASSLLGTAYSSGNTIYF.